The source of this T cell receptor (beta chain) is a study of blood T cell repertoires in COVID-19. Whole-study context: Samples came from the United States, Italy and Spain, spanning acute and convalescent COVID-19.

As handled by the study authors: Estimation of nucleated cell counts was performed using reference gene primer amplification. Assay used: immunoSEQ multiplex PCR; TCRdb lists only in-frame clones, some missing. The DNA gave D and trimming, while V, J and clone size come from that table. The sample contains around 170,000 clones, about 82% of which appear only once. The study recruited people aged 18 to 89 years across roughly 25 US areas. All recovered Cohort 3 donors got two negative PCRs, got clearance, or saw symptom resolution. This clone was counted a single time. J gave up 4 bases and V 3 bases, and 7 bases lay outside the gene matches. The germline gives CDR1 SGHRS, CDR2 YFSETQ. The CDR3 extends over 15 amino acids.

Sample: PBMCs or T cells enriched from blood (not recorded which). The receptor comes from a woman aged 25-40 years who had recovered from COVID-19. This chain links TRBV5-1 with TRBJ2-5; TRBD1 matches at 9 bases. This CDR3 reads CASSSGTGRRETQYF. The CDR3 DNA reads TGCGCCAGCAGCTCGGGGACAGGGCGGAGAGAGACCCAGTACTTC.